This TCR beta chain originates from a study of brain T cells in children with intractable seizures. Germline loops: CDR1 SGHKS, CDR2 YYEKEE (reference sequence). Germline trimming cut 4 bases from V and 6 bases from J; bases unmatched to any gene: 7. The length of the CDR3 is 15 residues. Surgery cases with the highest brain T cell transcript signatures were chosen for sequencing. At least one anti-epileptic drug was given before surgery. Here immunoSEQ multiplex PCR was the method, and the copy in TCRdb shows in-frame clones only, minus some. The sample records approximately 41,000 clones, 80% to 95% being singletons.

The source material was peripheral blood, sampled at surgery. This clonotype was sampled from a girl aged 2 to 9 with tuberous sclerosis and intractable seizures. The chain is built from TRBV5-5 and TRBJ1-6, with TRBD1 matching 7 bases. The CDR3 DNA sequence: TGTGCCAGCAGCATCGACAGGGTCGGTAATTCACCCCTCCACTTT. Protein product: CASSIDRVGNSPLHF.